This entry lists 11 T cell receptor beta chains sequenced from one sample in a study of blood T cell repertoires in COVID-19. Method: immunoSEQ multiplex PCR; TCRdb's copy keeps in-frame clones and lacks some. This table holds 140,000 to 150,000 clones, approximately 92% found once. The sample was peripheral blood. The source of these receptors is an older woman with active COVID-19.

V gene TRBV27 combines with J gene TRBJ1-2; 11 nucleotides align to TRBD1. V gave up 3 bases and J gave up 6 bases; unmatched junction bases: 6. This CDR3 is 15 amino acids long. CDR1 MNHEY and CDR2 SMNVEV come from the germline V gene (reference sequence). The CDR3 loop reads CASSFAGTGGNGYTF. DNA of the CDR3: TGTGCCAGCAGTTTCGCCGGGACAGGGGGAAATGGCTACACCTTC.

The chain has TRBV24-1 and TRBJ2-1; a possible D gene is TRBD2 (6 bases). The CDR3 extends over 16 amino acids. V lost 3 bases and J 3 bases, leaving 14 bases between the germline ends. Germline V gene lookup returns CDR1 KGHDR and CDR2 SFDVKD. The CDR3 DNA reads as TGTGCCACCAGTGATCCTTTGGACTACCTCTACAATGAGCAGTTCTTC. This translates into CATSDPLDYLYNEQFF.

The V and J genes are TRBV7-9 and TRBJ1-2, with a weak D call TRBD1 (5 bases). The V end lost 3 bases, the J end lost 2 bases, and 7 bases lay between the germline ends. Germline V gives CDR1 SEHNR, CDR2 FQNEAQ (reference sequence). The CDR3 spans 13 residues. CDR3: CASSLRGNYGYTF. The CDR3 bases are TGTGCCAGCAGCTTGCGGGGGAACTATGGCTACACCTTC.

The chain carries TRBV6-1 and TRBJ2-3, with TRBD2 matching 7 bases. V was pared by 2 bases and J by 0 bases, with 11 bases of the junction left unmatched. The germline CDR1 and CDR2 sequences are MNHNS and SASEGT. CDR3 size: 18 residues. CDR3 loop: CASSELAALPLSTDTQYF. The CDR3, as DNA: TGTGCCAGCAGTGAACTAGCGGCCCTGCCCCTCAGCACAGATACGCAGTATTTT.

The chain is built from TRBV28 and TRBJ2-5, with D perhaps TRBD2 (6 bases). Germline CDR1 reads MDHEN; CDR2 reads SYDVKM. V was clipped by 3 bases and J by 1 base, with 9 bases between them. CDR3 size: 14 residues. This CDR3 reads CASSFAGRQETQYF. CDR3 nucleotides: TGTGCCAGCAGTTTTGCGGGGCGCCAAGAGACCCAGTACTTC.

J is TRBJ2-5 and V is TRBV19; 7 nucleotides align to TRBD1. Trimming at V came to 6 bases and at J to 2 bases, leaving 9 bases not matched to a gene. CDR3 length: 15 amino acids. Germline V gene lookup returns CDR1 LNHDA and CDR2 SQIVND (reference sequence). The CDR3: CASSLLGTAQETQYF. CDR3 coding DNA: TGTGCCAGTAGCCTCCTCGGGACAGCACAAGAGACCCAGTACTTC.

This clone was picked up one time. The genes are TRBV27 and TRBJ2-7; 10 nucleotides agree with TRBD1. The CDR3 has 15 residues. V lost 6 bases and J lost 3; bases outside the gene matches: 8. From germline, CDR1 is MNHEY and CDR2 SMNVEV (reference sequence). CDR3 DNA sequence: TGTGCCAGCAGCCGGACCGGGACAGGGGTCTACGAGCAGTACTTC. This gives the protein CASSRTGTGVYEQYF.

This chain uses TRBV7-2 with TRBJ1-2; the D gene is possibly TRBD1 (5 bases). Germline values: CDR1 SGHTA, CDR2 FQGNSA. V gave up 2 bases and J gave up 8 bases, with 12 bases separating them. The CDR3 has 13 residues. CDR3 region: CASSLMEGMGYTF. DNA of the CDR3: TGTGCCAGCAGCTTAATGGAGGGGATGGGCTACACCTTC.

The rearrangement uses TRBV30 and TRBJ2-3, with 12 bases identical to TRBD2. Germline V gene sequence: CDR1 GTSNPN, CDR2 SVGIG (reference sequence). J lost 4 bases, V lost 2 bases, and 16 bases had no gene match. This CDR3 region has 19 residues. The CDR3 DNA reads as TGTGCCTGGAGTACCTGGGGTGCTAGCGGGAGGGCCGGGTCAGATACGCAGTATTTT. Its translation is CAWSTWGASGRAGSDTQYF.

The chain employs TRBV27 and TRBJ2-1; maybe TRBD2 (5 bases). The CDR3 is made up of 14 amino acids. The ends were cut back, 7 bases at V and 7 bases at J, with 17 bases in the middle. CDR1 is MNHEY, CDR2 SMNVEV, per germline (reference sequence). The CDR3 nucleotides are TGTGCCAGCACCACTCTAGGTCCGGGGAATGAGCAGTTCTTC. Its protein product is CASTTLGPGNEQFF.

The chain has TRBV2 and TRBJ2-3, with D possibly matching TRBD1 (6 bases). Germline loops: CDR1 SNHLY, CDR2 FYNNEI. This CDR3 is 14 amino acids long. Trimming took off 5 bases at V and 4 bases at J, with 13 bases between the two ends. For the CDR3, the DNA is TGTGCCAGCAGTAACAGGGACATCGCAGATACGCAGTATTTT. Its protein product is CASSNRDIADTQYF.